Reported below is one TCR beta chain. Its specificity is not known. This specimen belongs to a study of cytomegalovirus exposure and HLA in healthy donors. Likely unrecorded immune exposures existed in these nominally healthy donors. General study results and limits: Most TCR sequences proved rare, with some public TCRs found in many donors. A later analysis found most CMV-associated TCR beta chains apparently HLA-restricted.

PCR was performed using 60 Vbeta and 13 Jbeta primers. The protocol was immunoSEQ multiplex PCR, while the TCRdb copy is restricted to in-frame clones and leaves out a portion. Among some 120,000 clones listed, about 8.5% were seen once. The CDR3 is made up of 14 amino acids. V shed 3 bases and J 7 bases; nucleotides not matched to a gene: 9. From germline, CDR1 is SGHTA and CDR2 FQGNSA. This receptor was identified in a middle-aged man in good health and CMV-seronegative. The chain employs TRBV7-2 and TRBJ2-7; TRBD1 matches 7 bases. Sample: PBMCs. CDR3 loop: CASSFGTVSREQYF. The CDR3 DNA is TGTGCCAGCAGCTTTGGGACAGTGAGTCGGGAGCAGTACTTC.